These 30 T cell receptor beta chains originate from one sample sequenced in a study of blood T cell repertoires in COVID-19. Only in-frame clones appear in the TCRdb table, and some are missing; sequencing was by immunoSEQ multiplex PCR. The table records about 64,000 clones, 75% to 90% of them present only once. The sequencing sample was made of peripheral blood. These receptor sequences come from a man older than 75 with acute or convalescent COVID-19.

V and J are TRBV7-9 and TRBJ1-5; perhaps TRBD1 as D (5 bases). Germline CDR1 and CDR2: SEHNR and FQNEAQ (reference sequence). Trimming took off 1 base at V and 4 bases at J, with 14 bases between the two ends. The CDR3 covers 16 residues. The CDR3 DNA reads TGTGCCAGCAGCTTAGGGCAGGGTAGACCAAATCAGCCCCAGCATTTT. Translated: CASSLGQGRPNQPQHF.

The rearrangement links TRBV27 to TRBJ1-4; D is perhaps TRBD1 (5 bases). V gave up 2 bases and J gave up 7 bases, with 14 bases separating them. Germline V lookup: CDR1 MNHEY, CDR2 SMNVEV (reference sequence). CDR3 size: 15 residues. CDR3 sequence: CASSLSGTPIEKLFF. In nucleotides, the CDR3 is TGTGCCAGCAGTTTAAGTGGGACTCCCATTGAAAAACTGTTTTTT.

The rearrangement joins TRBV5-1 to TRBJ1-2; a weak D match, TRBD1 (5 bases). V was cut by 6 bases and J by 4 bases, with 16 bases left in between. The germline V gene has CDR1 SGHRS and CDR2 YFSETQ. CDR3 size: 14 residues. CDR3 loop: CASTMTGGTYGYTF. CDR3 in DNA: TGCGCCAGCACCATGACCGGGGGAACCTATGGCTACACCTTC.

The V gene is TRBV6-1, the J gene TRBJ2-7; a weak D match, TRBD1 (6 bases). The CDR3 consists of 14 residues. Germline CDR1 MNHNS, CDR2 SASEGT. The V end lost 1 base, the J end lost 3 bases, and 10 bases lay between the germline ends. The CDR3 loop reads CASSEGPGVYEQYF. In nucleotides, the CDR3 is TGTGCCAGCAGTGAAGGGCCAGGGGTCTACGAGCAGTACTTC.

CDR3 in amino acids: CASSLVGGSTDTQYF. CDR3 coding DNA: TGTGCCAGCAGCTTGGTTGGGGGGAGCACAGATACGCAGTATTTT. The chain joins TRBV5-6 to TRBJ2-3; TRBD2 might be the D (6 bases). The V and J ends lost 0 bases and 0 bases respectively, with 8 bases between them. Germline V CDR1 and CDR2: SGHDT, YYEEEE. The CDR3 consists of 15 residues.

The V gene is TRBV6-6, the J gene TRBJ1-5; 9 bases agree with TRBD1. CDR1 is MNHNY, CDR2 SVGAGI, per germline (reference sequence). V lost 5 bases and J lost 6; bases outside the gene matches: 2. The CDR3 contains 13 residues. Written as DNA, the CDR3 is TGTGCCAGCAGTCGGGACAGGGTTCAGCCCCAGCATTTT. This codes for CASSRDRVQPQHF.

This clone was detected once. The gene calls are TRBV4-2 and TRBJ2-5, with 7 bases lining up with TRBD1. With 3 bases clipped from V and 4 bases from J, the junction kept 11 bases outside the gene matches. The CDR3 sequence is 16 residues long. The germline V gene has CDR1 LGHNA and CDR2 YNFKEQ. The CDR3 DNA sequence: TGTGCCAGCAGCCAGGTTTTACAGGGGTGGGGAGAGACCCAGTACTTC. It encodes CASSQVLQGWGETQYF.

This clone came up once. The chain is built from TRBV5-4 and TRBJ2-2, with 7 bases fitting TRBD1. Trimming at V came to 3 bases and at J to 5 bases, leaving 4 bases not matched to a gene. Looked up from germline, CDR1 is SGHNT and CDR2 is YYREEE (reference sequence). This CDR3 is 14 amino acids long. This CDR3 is CASSSLQGTGELFF. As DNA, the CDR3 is TGTGCCAGCAGCTCCCTACAGGGGACCGGGGAGCTGTTTTTT.

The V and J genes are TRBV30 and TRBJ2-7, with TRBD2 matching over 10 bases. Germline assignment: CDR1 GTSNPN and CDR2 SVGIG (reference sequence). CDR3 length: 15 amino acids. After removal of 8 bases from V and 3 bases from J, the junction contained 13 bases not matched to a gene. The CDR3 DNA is TGTGCCCTGACCGCCCTAGCGGGGGTATACTACGAGCAGTACTTC. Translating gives CALTALAGVYYEQYF.

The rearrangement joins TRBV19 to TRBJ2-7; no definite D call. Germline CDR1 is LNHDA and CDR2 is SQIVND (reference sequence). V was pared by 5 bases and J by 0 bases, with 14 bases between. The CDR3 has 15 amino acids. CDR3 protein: CASSPSLGSSYEQYF. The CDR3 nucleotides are TGTGCCAGTAGTCCTAGTTTAGGTAGCTCCTACGAGCAGTACTTC.

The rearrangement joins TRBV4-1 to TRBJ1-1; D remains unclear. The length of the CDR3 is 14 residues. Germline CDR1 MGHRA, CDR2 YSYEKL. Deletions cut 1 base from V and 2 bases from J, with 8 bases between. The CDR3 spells CASSQGRLNTEAFF. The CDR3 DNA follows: TGCGCCAGCAGCCAAGGGCGACTAAACACTGAAGCTTTCTTT.

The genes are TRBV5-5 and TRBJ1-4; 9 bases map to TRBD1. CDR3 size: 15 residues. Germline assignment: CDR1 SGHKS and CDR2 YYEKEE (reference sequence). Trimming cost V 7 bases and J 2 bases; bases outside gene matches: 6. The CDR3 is CASRTGAGTNEKLFF. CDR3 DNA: TGTGCCAGCCGGACAGGGGCAGGGACTAATGAAAAACTGTTTTTT.

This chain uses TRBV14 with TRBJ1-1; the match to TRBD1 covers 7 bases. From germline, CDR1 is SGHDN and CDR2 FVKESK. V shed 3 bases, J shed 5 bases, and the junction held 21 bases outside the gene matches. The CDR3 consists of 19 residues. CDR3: CASSQSTVRAGGRRTEAFF. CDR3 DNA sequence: TGTGCCAGCAGCCAGTCCACTGTAAGGGCAGGGGGGCGCCGGACTGAAGCTTTCTTT. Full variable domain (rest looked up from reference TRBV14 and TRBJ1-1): EAGVTQFPSHSVIEKGQTVTLRCDPISGHDNLYWYRRVMGKEIKFLLHFVKESKQDESGMPNNRFLAERTGGTYSTLKVQPAELEDSGVYFCASSQSTVRAGGRRTEAFFGQGTRLTVV.

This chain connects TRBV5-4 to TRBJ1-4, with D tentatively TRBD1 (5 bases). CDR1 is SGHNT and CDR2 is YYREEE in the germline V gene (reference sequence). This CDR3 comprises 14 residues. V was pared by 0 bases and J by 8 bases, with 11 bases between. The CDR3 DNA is TGTGCCAGCAGCTTGGGGCAGGGAGGCGAAAAACTGTTTTTT. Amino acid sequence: CASSLGQGGEKLFF.

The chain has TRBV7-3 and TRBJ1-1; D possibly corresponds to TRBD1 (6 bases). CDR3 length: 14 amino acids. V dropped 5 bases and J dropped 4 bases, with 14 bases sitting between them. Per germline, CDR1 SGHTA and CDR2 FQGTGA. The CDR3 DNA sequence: TGTGCCAGCAGCCAGGGTCGAGGGGGCACTGAAGCTTTCTTT. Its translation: CASSQGRGGTEAFF.

The DNA for the CDR3 is TGCGCCAGCAGCCAAATAGGGACAGGGGATACCGGGGAGCTGTTTTTT. Protein sequence: CASSQIGTGDTGELFF. This rearrangement joins TRBV4-1 to TRBJ2-2; 10 bases map to TRBD1. V dropped 2 bases and J dropped 5; count of bases not matched to a gene: 5. CDR1 MGHRA and CDR2 YSYEKL come from the germline V gene. The CDR3 totals 16 residues.

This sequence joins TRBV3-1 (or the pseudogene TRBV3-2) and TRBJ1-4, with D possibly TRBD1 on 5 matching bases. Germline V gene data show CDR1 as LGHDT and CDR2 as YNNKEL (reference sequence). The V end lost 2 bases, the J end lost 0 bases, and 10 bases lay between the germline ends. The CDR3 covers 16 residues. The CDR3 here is CASSQRGITTNEKLFF. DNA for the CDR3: TGTGCCAGCAGCCAACGGGGGATTACAACTAATGAAAAACTGTTTTTT.

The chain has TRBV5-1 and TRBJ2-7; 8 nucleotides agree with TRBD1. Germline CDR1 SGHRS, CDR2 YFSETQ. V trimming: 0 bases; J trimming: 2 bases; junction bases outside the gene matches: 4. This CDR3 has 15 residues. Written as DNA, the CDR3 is TGCGCCAGCAGCTTGGGGGGACAGGAAACCTACGAGCAGTACTTC. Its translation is CASSLGGQETYEQYF.

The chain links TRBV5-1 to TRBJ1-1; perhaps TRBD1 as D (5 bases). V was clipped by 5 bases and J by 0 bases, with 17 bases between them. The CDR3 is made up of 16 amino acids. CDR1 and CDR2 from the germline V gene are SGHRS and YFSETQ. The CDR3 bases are TGCGCCAGCAGTCCAAACGCGGGAGGGGTGAACACTGAAGCTTTCTTT. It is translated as CASSPNAGGVNTEAFF.

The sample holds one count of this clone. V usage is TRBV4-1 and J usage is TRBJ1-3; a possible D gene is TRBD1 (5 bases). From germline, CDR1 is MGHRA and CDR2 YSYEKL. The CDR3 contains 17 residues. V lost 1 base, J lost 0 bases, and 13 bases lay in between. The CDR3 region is CASSQVGIDSSGNTIYF. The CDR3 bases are TGCGCCAGCAGCCAAGTGGGTATCGACAGCTCTGGAAACACCATATATTTT.

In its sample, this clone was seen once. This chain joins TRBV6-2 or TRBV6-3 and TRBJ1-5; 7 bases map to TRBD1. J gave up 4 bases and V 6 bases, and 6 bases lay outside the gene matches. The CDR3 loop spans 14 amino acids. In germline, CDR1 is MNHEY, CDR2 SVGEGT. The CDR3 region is CASSQNRGNQPQHF. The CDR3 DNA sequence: TGTGCCAGCAGCCAAAACAGGGGTAATCAGCCCCAGCATTTT.

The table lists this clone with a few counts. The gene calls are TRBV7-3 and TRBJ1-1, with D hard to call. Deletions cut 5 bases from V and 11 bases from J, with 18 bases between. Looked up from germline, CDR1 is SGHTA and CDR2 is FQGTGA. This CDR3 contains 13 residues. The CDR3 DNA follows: TGTGCCAGCAGCATTGGGTGGGGAGAGATTGCTTTCTTT. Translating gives CASSIGWGEIAFF.

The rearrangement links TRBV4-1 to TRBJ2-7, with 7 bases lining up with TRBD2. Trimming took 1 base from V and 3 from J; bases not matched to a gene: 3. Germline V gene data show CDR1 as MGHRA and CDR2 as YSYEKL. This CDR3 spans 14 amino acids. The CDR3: CASSQGERGYEQYF. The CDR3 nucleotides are TGCGCCAGCAGCCAAGGGGAGCGGGGCTACGAGCAGTACTTC.

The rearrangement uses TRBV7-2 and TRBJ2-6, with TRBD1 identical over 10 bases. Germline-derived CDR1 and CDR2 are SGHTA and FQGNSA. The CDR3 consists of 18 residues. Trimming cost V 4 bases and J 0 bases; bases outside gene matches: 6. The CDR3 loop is CASSSGQGVSSGANVLTF. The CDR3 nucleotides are TGTGCCAGCAGCTCCGGACAGGGGGTATCCTCTGGGGCCAACGTCCTGACTTTC.

CDR3 coding DNA: TGTGCCAGCAGTTTTAATAGCAATCAGCCCCAGCATTTT. Its protein is CASSFNSNQPQHF. The V and J genes are TRBV6-5 and TRBJ1-5; D call uncertain. This CDR3 is built from 13 residues. Trimming took 4 bases from V and 0 from J, leaving 4 bases between them. Germline CDR1 is MNHEY and CDR2 is SVGAGI.

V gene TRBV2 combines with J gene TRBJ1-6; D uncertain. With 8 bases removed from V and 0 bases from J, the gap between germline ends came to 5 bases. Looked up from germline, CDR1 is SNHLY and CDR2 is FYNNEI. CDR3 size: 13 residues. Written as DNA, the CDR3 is TGTGCCAGCGGGCGCTCCTATAATTCACCCCTCCACTTT. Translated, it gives CASGRSYNSPLHF.

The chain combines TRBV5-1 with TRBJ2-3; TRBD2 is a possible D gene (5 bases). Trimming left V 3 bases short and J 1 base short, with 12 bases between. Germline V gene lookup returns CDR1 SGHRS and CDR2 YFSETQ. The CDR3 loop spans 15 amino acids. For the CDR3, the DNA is TGCGCCAGCAGCTCACCTCCGGAGGGCACAGATACGCAGTATTTT. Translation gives CASSSPPEGTDTQYF.

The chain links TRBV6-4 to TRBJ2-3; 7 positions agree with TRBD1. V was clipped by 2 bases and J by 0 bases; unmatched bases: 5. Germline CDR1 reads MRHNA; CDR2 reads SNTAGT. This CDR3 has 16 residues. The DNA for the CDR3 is TGTGCCAGCAGTGACGAGGGACAGTCTAGCACAGATACGCAGTATTTT. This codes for CASSDEGQSSTDTQYF.

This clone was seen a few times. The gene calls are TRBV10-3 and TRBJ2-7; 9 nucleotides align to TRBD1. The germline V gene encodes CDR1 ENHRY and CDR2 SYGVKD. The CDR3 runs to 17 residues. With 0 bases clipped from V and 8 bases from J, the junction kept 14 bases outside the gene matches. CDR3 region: CAISESGVGDRARQQYF. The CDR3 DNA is TGTGCCATCAGTGAGTCGGGAGTAGGGGACAGGGCGCGACAGCAGTACTTC.

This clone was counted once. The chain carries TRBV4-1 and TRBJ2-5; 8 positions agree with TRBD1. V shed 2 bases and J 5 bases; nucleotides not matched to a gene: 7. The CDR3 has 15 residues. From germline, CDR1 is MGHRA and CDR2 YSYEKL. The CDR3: CASSQPTGGAETQYF. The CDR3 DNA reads TGCGCCAGCAGCCAACCCACAGGGGGAGCCGAGACCCAGTACTTC.